The T cell receptor (beta chain) under discussion was sequenced for a study of cytomegalovirus exposure and HLA in healthy donors. Study results and limitations: In a later analysis, a missense DCLRE1C variant was linked to TCR beta V- and J-gene trimming. Cytomegalovirus association was assigned to approximately 160 TCR beta chains.

Researchers ran the PCR with 60 Vbeta and 13 Jbeta primers. TCRdb's copy holds only in-frame clones and misses some; the assay was immunoSEQ multiplex PCR. The repertoire holds about 140,000 clones, with about 74% as singletons. This clone came up once. What it binds is unknown. Germline values: CDR1 MNHEY, CDR2 SMNVEV (reference sequence). V gave up 6 bases and J gave up 2 bases; unmatched junction bases: 5. CDR3 length: 15 residues. Healthy bone marrow donors formed the donor group. The source of this sequence is a woman aged 45-65 years in good health and CMV-seronegative. The specimen sequenced was PBMCs. The chain joins TRBV27 to TRBJ1-4; TRBD1 aligns across 8 bases. The CDR3 region has the DNA TGTGCCAGCAGAAGACAGGGGTCGACTAATGAAAAACTGTTTTTT. The encoded protein is CASRRQGSTNEKLFF. The full variable domain, with the rest looked up from reference TRBV27 and TRBJ1-4, is EAQVTQNPRYLITVTGKKLTVTCSQNMNHEYMSWYRQDPGLGLRQIYYSMNVEVTDKGDVPEGYKVSRKEKRNFPLILESPSPNQTSLYFCASRRQGSTNEKLFFGSGTQLSVL.